One and the same sample provided the 14 T cell receptor beta chains below, sequenced in a study of control samples from healthy donors and cancer patients. The protocol was immunoSEQ multiplex PCR, while the TCRdb copy is restricted to in-frame clones and leaves out a portion. The table has some 150,000 clones, roughly 94% seen once. Sequenced sample: blood. The receptor set was obtained from a man in his forties in good health.

In its sample, this clone was seen once. The chain joins TRBV6-5 to TRBJ2-1; D may be TRBD1 or TRBD2 (5 bases each). Germline lookup yields CDR1 MNHEY and CDR2 SVGAGI. The ends were cut back, 0 bases at V and 10 bases at J, with 10 bases in the middle. The length of the CDR3 is 13 residues. CDR3 bases: TGTGCCAGCAGTTACTCGGGACCCCCCGAGCAGTTCTTC. Translating gives CASSYSGPPEQFF.

The chain joins TRBV30 to TRBJ2-3, with D unresolved. Trimming pared 1 base from V and 3 bases from J, leaving 5 bases between. Looked up from germline, CDR1 is GTSNPN and CDR2 is SVGIG (reference sequence). The CDR3 is 12 residues long. As DNA, the CDR3 is TGTGCCTGGAGTGCAGGTACAGATACGCAGTATTTT. As protein: CAWSAGTDTQYF.

This rearrangement joins TRBV27 to TRBJ1-5; 9 nucleotides match TRBD1. The ends lost 4 bases at V and 6 bases at J; junction bases unmatched: 4. CDR1 and CDR2 from the germline V gene are MNHEY and SMNVEV (reference sequence). The CDR3 covers 14 residues. CDR3 residues: CASSWTGDTQPQHF. The CDR3 DNA follows: TGTGCCAGCAGTTGGACAGGGGACACTCAGCCCCAGCATTTT.

The CDR3 coding sequence is TGCGCCAGCAGCTTCGGGGACTCCAGCAATCAGCCCCAGCATTTT. It yields the protein CASSFGDSSNQPQHF. This rearrangement joins TRBV5-1 to TRBJ1-5, with D possibly matching TRBD1 (5 bases). CDR3 length equals 15 residues. In germline, CDR1 is SGHRS, CDR2 YFSETQ. Trimming took off 2 bases at V and 1 base at J, with 10 bases between the two ends.

The chain joins TRBV11-3 to TRBJ2-4; TRBD2 agrees at 15 bases. Germline loops: CDR1 SGHNT, CDR2 YENEEA. The CDR3 length is 17 residues. The V and J ends lost 5 bases and 1 base, in that order; junction bases with no gene match: 3. The CDR3 DNA sequence: TGTGCCAGCAGCGCGGGACTAGCGGGAGGTGCCAAAAACATTCAGTACTTC. Translating gives CASSAGLAGGAKNIQYF.

The rearrangement joins TRBV5-8 to TRBJ1-1; perhaps TRBD1 as D (5 bases). This CDR3 spans 16 amino acids. Germline V gene lookup returns CDR1 SGHTS and CDR2 YDEGEE. V lost 0 bases, J lost 1 base, and 13 bases lay in between. The CDR3 sequence: CASSLARAGTNTEAFF. CDR3 nucleotides: TGTGCCAGCAGCTTGGCGCGGGCTGGGACGAACACTGAAGCTTTCTTT. The full variable domain, in which reference TRBV5-8 and TRBJ1-1 provide the parts outside the CDR3, is EAGVTQSPTHLIKTRGQQATLRCSPISGHTSVYWYQQALGLGLQFLLWYDEGEERNRGNFPPRFSGRQFPNYSSELNVNALELEDSALYLCASSLARAGTNTEAFFGQGTRLTVV.

V is TRBV5-6 and J is TRBJ2-2; D is uncertain. In germline, CDR1 is SGHDT, CDR2 YYEEEE. The CDR3 has 13 residues. Trimming took off 6 bases at V and 4 bases at J, with 10 bases between the two ends. The CDR3 spells CASTRTSTGELFF. The CDR3 region has the DNA TGTGCCAGCACGCGCACATCCACCGGGGAGCTGTTTTTT.

The chain is built from TRBV27 and TRBJ2-2; D remains ambiguous. Looked up from germline, CDR1 is MNHEY and CDR2 is SMNVEV (reference sequence). V lost 2 bases, J lost 2 bases, and 6 bases lay in between. This CDR3 spans 14 amino acids. CDR3 sequence: CASSLKGNTGELFF. As DNA, the CDR3 is TGTGCCAGCAGTTTAAAGGGAAACACCGGGGAGCTGTTTTTT.

V is TRBV24-1 and J is TRBJ2-5; D unresolved. The V gene lost 5 bases and the J gene lost 1 base, with 7 bases spanning the gap. The germline V gene encodes CDR1 KGHDR and CDR2 SFDVKD. This CDR3 is built from 13 residues. In DNA, the CDR3 is TGTGCCACCAGTGGTTGGCCCCAAGAGACCCAGTACTTC. Amino acids: CATSGWPQETQYF.

The chain joins TRBV28 to TRBJ1-1; D is possibly TRBD1 (5 bases). The CDR3 consists of 14 residues. CDR1 and CDR2 from the germline V gene are MDHEN and SYDVKM. Deletions cut 5 bases from V and 0 bases from J, with 10 bases between. The CDR3 here is CASSPTAMNTEAFF. Written as DNA, the CDR3 is TGTGCCAGCAGTCCGACAGCCATGAACACTGAAGCTTTCTTT.

V gene TRBV27 combines with J gene TRBJ2-7; 8 nucleotides match TRBD1. The CDR3 covers 15 residues. Trimming cost V 1 base and J 4 bases; bases outside gene matches: 6. The V gene's germline CDR1 is MNHEY and CDR2 SMNVEV (reference sequence). The CDR3 loop reads CASSLLGQGPYEQYF. The CDR3 coding sequence is TGTGCCAGCAGTTTATTAGGACAGGGACCTTACGAGCAGTACTTC.

V gene TRBV12-3 or TRBV12-4 combines with J gene TRBJ1-1; D remains unclear. V was pared by 8 bases and J by 7 bases, with 14 bases between. This CDR3 has 12 amino acids. The chain's CDR3 is CASSGLTHEAFF. In nucleotides, the CDR3 is TGTGCCAGCTCGGGTCTGACGCATGAAGCTTTCTTT.

The genes are TRBV6-5 and TRBJ2-3; D is ambiguous. CDR1 MNHEY and CDR2 SVGAGI come from the germline V gene. V lost 7 bases to trimming and J lost 2 bases, with 16 bases between them. The length of the CDR3 is 15 residues. CDR3 nucleotide sequence: TGTGCCAGCACTTCGGACGGTATTTCCACAGATACGCAGTATTTT. This codes for CASTSDGISTDTQYF.

The chain combines TRBV21-1 with TRBJ2-5; the table assigns TRBD1, which was not confirmed against the DNA. TRBV21-1 is assigned pseudogene status. CDR3 length: 16 amino acids. CDR3 DNA sequence: TGTGCCAGCAGCAAAAATAGGACAGGGGGCTCAGAGACCCAGTACTTC. Translated: CASSKNRTGGSETQYF.